The 17 T cell receptor beta chains listed next were all sequenced from one sample in a study of Tregs in tolerant kidney transplant recipients. Profiled with immunoSEQ multiplex PCR; TCRdb holds only in-frame clones, not every one. This table has approximately 90,000 clones, around 94% appearing once. The sample consisted of CD8+ T cells from blood. All receptors derive from a human donor in good health.

The rearrangement joins TRBV18 to TRBJ1-5; D ambiguous. Per germline, CDR1 KGHSH and CDR2 LQKENI. The CDR3 is 14 residues long. Trimming shortened V by 2 bases and J by 5 bases, and 10 bases separated the two germline ends. CDR3 in DNA: TGTGCCAGCTCACCAGTGAGCAGCGATCAGCCCCAGCATTTT. Residues: CASSPVSSDQPQHF.

The CDR3 loop reads CASSPPQGNTGELFF. Written as DNA, the CDR3 is TGTGCCAGCAGCCCCCCCCAGGGGAACACCGGGGAGCTGTTTTTT. The chain combines TRBV9 with TRBJ2-2; maybe TRBD1 (5 bases). Germline V gives CDR1 SGDLS, CDR2 YYNGEE. V lost 4 bases and J 1 base, leaving 11 bases between the germline ends. The CDR3 length is 15 residues.

Concerning this clone itself: This sample also contains other DNA sequences that code for the same CDR3. V usage is TRBV30 and J usage is TRBJ1-1; D remains ambiguous. Between the trimmed V and J ends, which lost 3 bases and 1 base, there was a span of 3 bases. Germline V gene sequence: CDR1 GTSNPN, CDR2 SVGIG (reference sequence). The CDR3 has 11 residues. The CDR3: CAWRRNTEAFF. CDR3 nucleotide sequence: TGTGCCTGGAGGAGGAACACTGAAGCTTTCTTT.

The V call is TRBV2, the J call TRBJ2-3; TRBD1 matches 10 bases. CDR1 and CDR2 (germline): SNHLY, FYNNEI. The CDR3 runs 16 residues. V lost 11 bases and J lost 0; bases outside the gene matches: 11. DNA for the CDR3: TGTGCCCGCCGGGACAGGGGTTCAACTAGCACAGATACGCAGTATTTT. It codes for CARRDRGSTSTDTQYF.

V is TRBV27 and J is TRBJ1-2; D not certain. The length of the CDR3 is 15 residues. Trimming cost V 5 bases and J 3 bases, with 16 bases left between them. CDR1 is MNHEY and CDR2 is SMNVEV in the germline V gene (reference sequence). CDR3 amino acids: CASSTRTGWDYGYTF. The DNA of the CDR3 is TGTGCCAGCAGTACTCGGACCGGGTGGGACTATGGCTACACCTTC.

The rearrangement uses TRBV7-9 and TRBJ2-2; D is unresolved. CDR3 length: 14 residues. The germline gives CDR1 SEHNR, CDR2 FQNEAQ (reference sequence). V was clipped by 5 bases and J by 2 bases, with 9 bases between them. CDR3 residues: CASSLRPNTGELFF. The CDR3 DNA follows: TGTGCCAGCAGCCTCCGACCAAACACCGGGGAGCTGTTTTTT.

The table lists this clone with a count of one. The chain is built from TRBV27 and TRBJ2-7; TRBD1 is a possible D gene (6 bases). The ends were cut back, 3 bases at V and 1 base at J, with 10 bases in the middle. CDR1 and CDR2 (germline): MNHEY, SMNVEV (reference sequence). This CDR3 is built from 14 residues. CDR3 region: CASSFGTSSYEQYF. The DNA of the CDR3 is TGTGCCAGCAGTTTTGGGACATCTTCCTACGAGCAGTACTTC.

This chain joins TRBV19 and TRBJ2-7; possible D gene TRBD1, 6 bases. The V end was cut by 1 base, the J end by 3 bases, with 13 bases between. Germline V CDR1 and CDR2: LNHDA, SQIVND (reference sequence). The CDR3 spans 15 residues. CDR3 amino acids: CASSIVPGQNYEQYF. CDR3 nucleotides: TGTGCCAGTAGTATAGTTCCGGGACAAAACTACGAGCAGTACTTC.

V gene TRBV18 combines with J gene TRBJ1-1; 9 bases are a match to TRBD1. The germline CDR1 and CDR2 sequences are KGHSH and LQKENI. The CDR3 runs 15 residues. V was pared by 6 bases and J by 1 base, with 6 bases of the junction left unmatched. CDR3 loop: CASSLPGQGNTEAFF. CDR3 nucleotide sequence: TGTGCCAGCTCTCTACCGGGACAGGGGAACACTGAAGCTTTCTTT.

The V call is TRBV15, the J call TRBJ2-3; 10 bases are a match to TRBD2. V gave up 3 bases and J gave up 6 bases; unmatched junction bases: 12. CDR1 LNHNV and CDR2 YYDKDF come from the germline V gene (reference sequence). CDR3 length: 17 residues. DNA of the CDR3: TGTGCCACCAGCAGGTACCCCGGAGCGGGAGGGCCGGATACGCAGTATTTT. Its protein product is CATSRYPGAGGPDTQYF.

The chain links TRBV19 to TRBJ1-2; 8 bases match TRBD1. The CDR3 extends over 15 amino acids. The germline CDR1 and CDR2 sequences are LNHDA and SQIVND (reference sequence). V gave up 4 bases and J gave up 3 bases; unmatched junction bases: 7. DNA for the CDR3: TGTGCCAGTAGTACCCCGATGACAGGGGACTATGGCTACACCTTC. Its protein product is CASSTPMTGDYGYTF.

The CDR3 reads CASSEAVVLAGGPKNIQYF. CDR3 DNA sequence: TGTGCCAGCAGTGAAGCGGTGGTACTAGCGGGGGGCCCTAAAAACATTCAGTACTTC. The gene calls are TRBV2 and TRBJ2-4, with 12 bases aligning to TRBD2. CDR1 SNHLY and CDR2 FYNNEI come from the germline V gene. CDR3 length: 19 amino acids. V trimming: 0 bases; J trimming: 4 bases; junction bases outside the gene matches: 10.

J is TRBJ1-1 and V is TRBV27; 7 bases match TRBD1. The J segment lost 2 bases and the V segment lost 5 bases, leaving 5 bases of the junction unmatched. Germline V CDR1 and CDR2: MNHEY, SMNVEV (reference sequence). This CDR3 has 14 residues. CDR3 coding DNA: TGTGCCAGCAGTAGACAGGGAATAAACACTGAAGCTTTCTTT. Translated, it gives CASSRQGINTEAFF.

The chain links TRBV27 to TRBJ2-2, with 8 bases that match TRBD1. The CDR3 is made up of 16 amino acids. J gave up 4 bases and V 6 bases, and 10 bases lay outside the gene matches. Looked up from germline, CDR1 is MNHEY and CDR2 is SMNVEV (reference sequence). The CDR3 reads CASSPYPGQVTGELFF. In DNA, the CDR3 is TGTGCCAGCAGCCCTTATCCGGGACAGGTCACCGGGGAGCTGTTTTTT.

The rearrangement links TRBV21-1 to TRBJ2-2; TRBD2, the D gene given by the table, was not confirmed from the DNA. TRBV21-1 constitutes a pseudogene. This CDR3 spans 16 amino acids. The CDR3 sequence: CASSPWGVSVTGELFF. The CDR3 region has the DNA TGTGCCAGCAGCCCTTGGGGGGTATCGGTCACCGGGGAGCTGTTTTTT.

The chain couples TRBV7-6 to TRBJ2-5; 7 bases fit TRBD1. V was clipped by 3 bases and J by 2 bases; unmatched bases: 9. The CDR3 has 16 residues. In germline, CDR1 is SGHVS, CDR2 FNYEAQ. CDR3 amino acids: CASSFTIDRAQETQYF. In DNA form, the CDR3 reads TGTGCCAGCAGCTTTACGATCGACAGGGCACAAGAGACCCAGTACTTC.

The V and J genes are TRBV30 and TRBJ1-1; TRBD1 is a possible D gene (5 bases). The CDR3 runs to 14 residues. Trimming left V 3 bases short and J 3 bases short, with 14 bases between. Germline V lookup: CDR1 GTSNPN, CDR2 SVGIG (reference sequence). The CDR3 spells CAWSYTGGDTEAFF. CDR3 in DNA: TGTGCCTGGAGCTATACAGGAGGGGACACTGAAGCTTTCTTT.